The 30 T cell receptor beta chains below come from one sample, sequenced in a study of T cell responses to AZD1222 COVID-19 vaccine. The assay was immunoSEQ multiplex PCR, and TCRdb's table has in-frame clones only and misses some. The profile shows 100,000 or so clones, 88% of them singletons. Sequenced here: peripheral blood, sampled on day 0 of AZD1222 vaccination. The origin of the receptors is an adult in good health.

The rearrangement joins TRBV28 to TRBJ1-5; 10 nucleotides line up with TRBD1. The junction had 3 bases not matched to a gene; V was cut back by 7 bases and J by 3 bases. CDR3 length: 14 residues. Per the germline V gene, CDR1 is MDHEN and CDR2 is SYDVKM. CDR3: CASTTGGINQPQHF. The CDR3 DNA reads as TGTGCCAGCACGACAGGGGGCATCAATCAGCCCCAGCATTTT.

This clone was counted a few times. V gene TRBV20-1 combines with J gene TRBJ2-7; 9 bases map to TRBD1. Germline loops: CDR1 DFQATT, CDR2 SNEGSKA (reference sequence). The ends lost 3 bases at V and 6 bases at J; junction bases unmatched: 6. The CDR3 extends over 13 amino acids. Here the CDR3 DNA reads TGCAGTGCTAGTTTACAGGGGGCCAGCGAGCAGTACTTC. Encoded protein: CSASLQGASEQYF.

V gene TRBV6-5 combines with J gene TRBJ2-1; 9 bases are shared with TRBD2. The CDR3 runs 15 residues. Germline-derived CDR1 and CDR2 are MNHEY and SVGAGI. The V segment lost 9 bases and the J segment 5 bases; nucleotides outside the gene matches: 11. The CDR3 DNA reads TGTGCCAGTTTGGGCGGGAGGGTAATTGACAATGAGCAGTTCTTC. Its protein product is CASLGGRVIDNEQFF.

This clone appeared once. This chain joins TRBV7-2 and TRBJ1-5; D unclear. CDR3 length equals 13 residues. Trimming removed 5 bases at V and 4 bases at J, with 9 bases between. Germline values: CDR1 SGHTA, CDR2 FQGNSA. CDR3 protein: CASSPTSNQPQHF. The CDR3 DNA is TGTGCCAGCAGCCCGACCAGTAATCAGCCCCAGCATTTT. The whole variable domain, filled in from reference TRBV7-2 and TRBJ1-5, reads GAGVSQSPSNKVTEKGKDVELRCDPISGHTALYWYRQSLGQGLEFLIYFQGNSAPDKSGLPSDRFSAERTGGSVSTLTIQRTQQEDSAVYLCASSPTSNQPQHFGDGTRLSIL.

J is TRBJ2-7 and V is TRBV10-3; weak D call: TRBD1 (5 bases). Trimming pared 3 bases from V and 3 bases from J, leaving 9 bases between. The CDR3 loop spans 13 amino acids. The germline V gene encodes CDR1 ENHRY and CDR2 SYGVKD. This CDR3 reads CAISDDRDYEQYF. The CDR3 coding sequence is TGTGCCATCAGTGATGACAGAGACTACGAGCAGTACTTC.

The chain uses TRBV15 and TRBJ1-2, with a possible D match to TRBD1 (6 bases). V was trimmed by 0 bases and J by 8 bases, leaving 13 bases between them. Germline CDR1 and CDR2: LNHNV and YYDKDF (reference sequence). This CDR3 is 14 amino acids long. The CDR3: CATSRDPGANGYTF. The CDR3 coding sequence is TGTGCCACCAGCAGAGATCCGGGGGCGAACGGCTACACCTTC.

Here the CDR3 reads CASSSDRVQNIQYF. In nucleotides, the CDR3 is TGTGCCAGCAGCTCCGACAGGGTCCAAAACATTCAGTACTTC. J is TRBJ2-4 and V is TRBV5-4, with 7 nucleotides matching TRBD1. The ends lost 3 bases at V and 5 bases at J; junction bases unmatched: 5. Per germline, CDR1 SGHNT and CDR2 YYREEE (reference sequence). The CDR3 runs to 14 residues.

The rearrangement uses TRBV5-1 and TRBJ1-5; D is possibly TRBD1 (5 bases). The ends were cut back, 4 bases at V and 2 bases at J, with 19 bases in the middle. This CDR3 is 17 amino acids long. Per germline, CDR1 SGHRS and CDR2 YFSETQ. CDR3 nucleotide sequence: TGCGCCAGCAGCCCTGGAGTGTCAGGGAATGGCAATCAGCCCCAGCATTTT. Amino acids: CASSPGVSGNGNQPQHF.

V usage is TRBV19 and J usage is TRBJ1-5; D is unresolved. There are 14 residues in the CDR3. Germline CDR1 LNHDA, CDR2 SQIVND (reference sequence). V was trimmed by 3 bases and J by 4 bases, leaving 10 bases between them. The CDR3 nucleotides read TGTGCCAGTAGTATTGATGGGTGGAATCAGCCCCAGCATTTT. Translated, it gives CASSIDGWNQPQHF.

The V and J genes are TRBV27 and TRBJ2-1; 7 bases line up with TRBD2. The CDR3 is 15 residues long. The junction had 7 bases not matched to a gene; V was cut back by 3 bases and J by 5 bases. Germline CDR1 and CDR2: MNHEY and SMNVEV (reference sequence). The CDR3 spells CASSLVGGSDNEQFF. CDR3 DNA sequence: TGTGCCAGCAGTTTGGTGGGAGGGAGCGACAATGAGCAGTTCTTC.

The V and J genes are TRBV19 and TRBJ2-1; 7 nucleotides line up with TRBD1. CDR1 and CDR2 (germline): LNHDA, SQIVND (reference sequence). Unmatched junction bases numbered 6, after V lost 4 bases and J lost 0 bases. There are 16 residues in the CDR3. The CDR3 protein is CASSTSGQSSYNEQFF. In nucleotides, the CDR3 is TGTGCCAGTAGTACCTCGGGACAGTCCTCCTACAATGAGCAGTTCTTC.

This chain joins TRBV2 and TRBJ1-6; 10 positions agree with TRBD1. Germline CDR1 is SNHLY and CDR2 is FYNNEI. The CDR3 is 14 residues long. After removal of 6 bases from V and 10 bases from J, the junction contained 6 bases not matched to a gene. The CDR3 DNA reads TGTGCCAGCAGGGAGGACAGGGGGAGCTCACCCCTCCACTTT. Amino acids: CASREDRGSSPLHF.

The rearrangement uses TRBV28 and TRBJ2-7; 10 bases line up with TRBD1. V trimming: 7 bases; J trimming: 3 bases; junction bases outside the gene matches: 3. CDR3 length: 13 residues. Looked up from germline, CDR1 is MDHEN and CDR2 is SYDVKM. The CDR3 coding sequence is TGTGCCAGCACAGGACAGGGGGGCTACGAGCAGTACTTC. This translates into CASTGQGGYEQYF.

This clone was recorded once. This chain connects TRBV19 to TRBJ1-1; TRBD1 aligns across 7 bases. The CDR3 spans 14 residues. Losses at the gene ends were 3 bases for V and 0 bases for J; bases not matched to a gene: 1. Germline assignment: CDR1 LNHDA and CDR2 SQIVND (reference sequence). CDR3 in DNA: TGTGCCAGTAGTATCAGGGGGGTGAACACTGAAGCTTTCTTT. Its translation: CASSIRGVNTEAFF.

This sequence joins TRBV6-5 and TRBJ1-1; D gene ambiguous. CDR1 MNHEY and CDR2 SVGAGI come from the germline V gene. The V and J ends lost 5 bases and 3 bases respectively, with 7 bases between them. The CDR3 sequence is 12 residues long. CDR3 coding DNA: TGTGCCAGCAGTCCCCGATACACTGAAGCTTTCTTT. Translating it yields CASSPRYTEAFF.

J is TRBJ1-1 and V is TRBV7-2, with no clear D. The germline gives CDR1 SGHTA, CDR2 FQGNSA. Trimming removed 4 bases from V and 1 base from J, with 22 bases in between. The CDR3 spans 18 residues. CDR3 in DNA: TGTGCCAGCAGCTACGGGCCAGCCTACGCCCAAAAGAACACTGAAGCTTTCTTT. It encodes CASSYGPAYAQKNTEAFF.

The V and J genes are TRBV6-2 or TRBV6-3 and TRBJ2-5; TRBD2 matches at 9 bases. CDR3 length equals 13 residues. J lost 7 bases, V lost 4 bases, and 4 bases had no gene match. Per germline, CDR1 MNHEY and CDR2 SVGEGT. CDR3 DNA sequence: TGTGCCAGCAGTTCACTAGCGGGCGTGACCCAGTACTTC. Translation: CASSSLAGVTQYF.

The gene calls are TRBV12-3 or TRBV12-4 and TRBJ2-1; D not resolved. Trimming took off 7 bases at V and 9 bases at J, with 16 bases between the two ends. The CDR3 extends over 13 amino acids. The CDR3 here is CASKRDTKGEQFF. The DNA of the CDR3 is TGTGCCAGCAAAAGAGACACGAAGGGTGAGCAGTTCTTC.

The chain uses TRBV30 and TRBJ1-5; TRBD1 matches 8 bases. Germline V lookup: CDR1 GTSNPN, CDR2 SVGIG (reference sequence). Germline trimming cut 0 bases from V and 5 bases from J; bases unmatched to any gene: 6. CDR3 size: 15 residues. CDR3 region: CAWSVKTGVDQPQHF. As DNA, the CDR3 is TGTGCCTGGAGTGTAAAGACAGGGGTCGATCAGCCCCAGCATTTT.

The chain recombines TRBV7-8 with TRBJ2-7; 7 positions match TRBD2. V gave up 1 base and J gave up 7 bases; unmatched junction bases: 16. This CDR3 is built from 17 residues. The V gene's germline CDR1 is SGHVS and CDR2 FQNEAQ. CDR3 DNA sequence: TGTGCCAGCAGCTTAGTGGGTAGAGGGCCACTAGCGAGGGAGCAGTACTTC. Its protein product is CASSLVGRGPLAREQYF.

The chain combines TRBV7-8 with TRBJ1-4; D not resolved. CDR3 length: 15 amino acids. The germline V gene encodes CDR1 SGHVS and CDR2 FQNEAQ. V was clipped by 1 base and J by 7 bases, with 13 bases between them. CDR3 amino acids: CASSLDVLPREKLFF. Here the CDR3 DNA reads TGTGCCAGCAGCTTAGATGTCCTTCCTCGTGAAAAACTGTTTTTT.

V is TRBV6-2 or TRBV6-3 and J is TRBJ2-5, with 9 positions matching TRBD2. From germline, CDR1 is MNHEY and CDR2 SVGEGT. V lost 2 bases and J lost 2; bases outside the gene matches: 3. CDR3 length: 15 residues. The CDR3 nucleotides are TGTGCCAGCAGTTACCAAGCGGGAGGACAAGAGACCCAGTACTTC. The encoded protein is CASSYQAGGQETQYF.

The chain is built from TRBV2 and TRBJ1-1; TRBD1 agrees at 10 bases. The CDR3 totals 14 residues. Germline lookup yields CDR1 SNHLY and CDR2 FYNNEI. V shed 6 bases, J shed 5 bases, and the junction held 6 bases outside the gene matches. In nucleotides, the CDR3 is TGTGCCAGCAGAACGGGACAGGGGTTAACTGAAGCTTTCTTT. This sequence encodes CASRTGQGLTEAFF.

The chain couples TRBV7-8 to TRBJ2-7; possible D gene TRBD2, 6 bases. Germline CDR1 SGHVS, CDR2 FQNEAQ. The CDR3 has 16 residues. V lost 1 base and J 0 bases, leaving 13 bases between the germline ends. In nucleotides, the CDR3 is TGTGCCAGCAGCTTAGTCGGAGGGGTAAGCTCCTACGAGCAGTACTTC. Protein: CASSLVGGVSSYEQYF.

The rearrangement uses TRBV5-4 and TRBJ1-3; D is uncertain. The V gene's germline CDR1 is SGHNT and CDR2 YYREEE (reference sequence). The CDR3 consists of 16 residues. Trimming removed 0 bases from V and 0 bases from J, with 10 bases in between. The DNA of the CDR3 is TGTGCCAGCAGCTTGGACTTCCCGAGCTCTGGAAACACCATATATTTT. This translates into CASSLDFPSSGNTIYF.

The genes are TRBV28 and TRBJ2-1, with D possibly being TRBD2 (5 bases). Trimming shortened V by 10 bases and J by 0 bases, and 13 bases separated the two germline ends. The CDR3 sequence is 14 residues long. In germline, CDR1 is MDHEN, CDR2 SYDVKM. CDR3 residues: CANHSGSSYNEQFF. CDR3 DNA: TGTGCCAACCACAGCGGTAGCTCCTACAATGAGCAGTTCTTC.

This clone was detected once. The chain employs TRBV5-8 and TRBJ2-1, with 9 positions matching TRBD2. Trimming cost V 4 bases and J 8 bases; bases outside gene matches: 10. This CDR3 is built from 15 residues. From germline, CDR1 is SGHTS and CDR2 YDEGEE. The CDR3 sequence: CASSAGTSFRYEQFF. As DNA, the CDR3 is TGTGCCAGCAGCGCCGGGACTAGCTTTAGGTATGAGCAGTTCTTC.

This clone was observed a single time. The chain has TRBV10-3 and TRBJ2-1, with 10 bases identical to TRBD2. Unmatched junction bases numbered 3, after V lost 3 bases and J lost 4 bases. The CDR3 totals 15 residues. CDR1 and CDR2 from the germline V gene are ENHRY and SYGVKD. CDR3 nucleotide sequence: TGTGCCATCAGTGAACTAGCGGGGTCGTACAATGAGCAGTTCTTC. Protein: CAISELAGSYNEQFF.

The V call is TRBV5-5, the J call TRBJ1-3; 9 bases line up with TRBD1. CDR3 length: 14 residues. Germline CDR1 SGHKS, CDR2 YYEKEE (reference sequence). J was trimmed by 4 bases and V by 5 bases; bases with no gene match: 4. The CDR3 DNA follows: TGTGCCAGCAGAGTGACAGGGGGGGGAAACACCATATATTTT. Translation: CASRVTGGGNTIYF.

The V and J genes are TRBV28 and TRBJ2-7, with 11 bases fitting TRBD2. Germline CDR1 MDHEN, CDR2 SYDVKM. The J segment lost 3 bases and the V segment lost 5 bases, leaving 12 bases of the junction unmatched. The CDR3 loop spans 17 amino acids. CDR3 nucleotides: TGTGCCAGCAGTCCCGCTGCTCGGGGACTAGCGGTCTACGAGCAGTACTTC. Residues: CASSPAARGLAVYEQYF.